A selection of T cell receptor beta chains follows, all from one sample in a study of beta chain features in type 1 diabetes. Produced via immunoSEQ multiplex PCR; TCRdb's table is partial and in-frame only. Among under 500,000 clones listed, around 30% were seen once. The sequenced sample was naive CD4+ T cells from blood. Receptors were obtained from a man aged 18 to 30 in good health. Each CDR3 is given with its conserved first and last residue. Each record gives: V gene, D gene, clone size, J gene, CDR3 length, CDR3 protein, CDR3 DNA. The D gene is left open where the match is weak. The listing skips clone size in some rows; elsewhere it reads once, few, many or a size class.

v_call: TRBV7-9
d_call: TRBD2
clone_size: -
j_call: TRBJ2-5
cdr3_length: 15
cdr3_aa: CASSIRAGVGETQYF
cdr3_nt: TGTGCCAGCAGCATCCGAGCGGGAGTGGGGGAGACCCAGTACTTC

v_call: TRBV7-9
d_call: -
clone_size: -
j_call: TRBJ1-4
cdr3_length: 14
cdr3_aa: CASSLSPVGEKLFF
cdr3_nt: TGTGCCAGCAGCTTGTCGCCAGTGGGCGAAAAACTGTTTTTT

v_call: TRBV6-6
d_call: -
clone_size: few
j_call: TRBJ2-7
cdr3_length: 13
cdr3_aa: CATRDDVSYEQYF
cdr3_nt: TGTGCCACCAGGGACGACGTCTCCTACGAGCAGTACTTC

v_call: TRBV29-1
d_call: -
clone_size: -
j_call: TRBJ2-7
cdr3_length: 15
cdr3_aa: CSACRGADDSYEQYF
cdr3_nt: TGCAGCGCCTGCAGAGGGGCAGACGACTCCTACGAGCAGTACTTC

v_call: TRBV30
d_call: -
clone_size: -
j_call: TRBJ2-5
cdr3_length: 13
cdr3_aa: CAWSVIGGETQYF
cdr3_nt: TGTGCCTGGAGTGTCATCGGGGGAGAGACCCAGTACTTC

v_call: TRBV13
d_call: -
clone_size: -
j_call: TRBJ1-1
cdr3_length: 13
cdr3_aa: CASVPGRRAEAFF
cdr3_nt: TGTGCCAGCGTCCCTGGCAGGAGGGCTGAAGCTTTCTTT

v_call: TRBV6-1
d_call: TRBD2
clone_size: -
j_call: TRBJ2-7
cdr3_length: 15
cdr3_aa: CASSPGLAEYYEQYF
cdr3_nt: TGTGCCAGCAGTCCTGGACTAGCGGAGTACTACGAGCAGTACTTC

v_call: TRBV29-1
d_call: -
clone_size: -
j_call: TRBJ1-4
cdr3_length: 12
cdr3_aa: CSAGHGGEKLFF
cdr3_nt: TGCAGCGCGGGACACGGTGGGGAAAAACTGTTTTTT

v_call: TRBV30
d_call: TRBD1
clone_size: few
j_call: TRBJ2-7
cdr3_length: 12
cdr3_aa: CAWSGDSFEQYF
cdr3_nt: TGTGCCTGGAGTGGGGACAGTTTCGAGCAGTACTTC

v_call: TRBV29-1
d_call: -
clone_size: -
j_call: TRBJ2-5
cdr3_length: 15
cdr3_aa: CSGGGLRETQETQYF
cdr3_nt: TGCAGCGGTGGTGGGTTGCGGGAAACTCAAGAGACCCAGTACTTC

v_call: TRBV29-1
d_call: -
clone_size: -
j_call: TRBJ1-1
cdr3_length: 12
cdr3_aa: CSTNRANTEAFF
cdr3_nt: TGCAGCACAAACAGGGCGAACACTGAAGCTTTCTTT

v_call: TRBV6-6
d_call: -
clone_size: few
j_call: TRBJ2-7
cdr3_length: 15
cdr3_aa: CASSYDEGAYYEQYF
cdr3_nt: TGTGCCAGCAGTTACGACGAAGGGGCGTACTACGAGCAGTACTTC

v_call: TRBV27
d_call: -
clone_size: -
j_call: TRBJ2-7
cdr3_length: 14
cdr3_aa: CASGPGGSNYEQYF
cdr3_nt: TGTGCCAGCGGACCCGGAGGTAGCAACTACGAGCAGTACTTC

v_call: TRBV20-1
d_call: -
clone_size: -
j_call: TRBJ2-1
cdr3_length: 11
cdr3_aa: CSARGLGEQFF
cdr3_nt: TGCAGTGCTAGGGGACTCGGTGAGCAGTTCTTC

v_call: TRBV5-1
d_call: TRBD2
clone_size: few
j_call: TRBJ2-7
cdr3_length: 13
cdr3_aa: CASSTSGPYEQYF
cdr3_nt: TGCGCCAGTTCGACTAGCGGGCCCTACGAGCAGTACTTC

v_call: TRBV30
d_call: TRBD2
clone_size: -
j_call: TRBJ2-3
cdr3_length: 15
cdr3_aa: CAWALPSGRSDTQYF
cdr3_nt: TGTGCCTGGGCGCTCCCTAGCGGGAGATCAGATACGCAGTATTTT

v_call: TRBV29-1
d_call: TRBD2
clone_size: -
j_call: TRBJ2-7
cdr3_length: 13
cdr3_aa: CSVQTSGRGEQYF
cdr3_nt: TGCAGCGTTCAGACTAGCGGGAGAGGAGAGCAGTACTTC

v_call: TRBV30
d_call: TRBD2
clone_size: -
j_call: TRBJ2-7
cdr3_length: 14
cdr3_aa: CAWSVPGLGYEQYF
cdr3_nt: TGTGCCTGGAGTGTCCCGGGACTAGGGTACGAGCAGTACTTC

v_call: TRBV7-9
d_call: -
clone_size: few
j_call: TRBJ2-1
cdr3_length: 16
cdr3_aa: CASSALGRTFWNEQFF
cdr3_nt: TGTGCCAGCAGCGCCCTTGGCAGGACCTTTTGGAATGAGCAGTTCTTC

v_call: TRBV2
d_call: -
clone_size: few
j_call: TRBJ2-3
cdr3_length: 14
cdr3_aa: CASTPEGLTDTQYF
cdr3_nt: TGTGCCAGCACCCCCGAGGGACTCACAGATACGCAGTATTTT

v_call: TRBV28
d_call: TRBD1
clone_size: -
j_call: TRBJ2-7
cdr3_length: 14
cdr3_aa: CASSLDRASYEQYF
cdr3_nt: TGTGCCAGCAGTTTGGACAGGGCTTCCTACGAGCAGTACTTC

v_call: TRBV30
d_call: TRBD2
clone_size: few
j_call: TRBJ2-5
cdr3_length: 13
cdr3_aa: CAWSVEREGTQYF
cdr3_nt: TGTGCCTGGAGTGTGGAGCGGGAGGGGACCCAGTACTTC

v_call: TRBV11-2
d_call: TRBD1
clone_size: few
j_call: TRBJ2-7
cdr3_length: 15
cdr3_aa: CASSSAGTGAYEQYF
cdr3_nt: TGTGCCAGCAGCTCCGCCGGGACAGGGGCCTACGAGCAGTACTTC

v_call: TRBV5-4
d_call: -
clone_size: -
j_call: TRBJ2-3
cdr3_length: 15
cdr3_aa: CASSLRAGGTDTQYF
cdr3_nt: TGTGCCAGCAGCTTGCGGGCAGGGGGCACAGATACGCAGTATTTT

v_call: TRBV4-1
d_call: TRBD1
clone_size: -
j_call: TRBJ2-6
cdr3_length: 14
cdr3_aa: CASSRGGGANVLTF
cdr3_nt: TGCGCCAGCAGCCGAGGGGGCGGGGCCAACGTCCTGACTTTC

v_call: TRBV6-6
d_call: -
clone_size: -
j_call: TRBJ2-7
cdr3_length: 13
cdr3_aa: CASSYSAGYEQYF
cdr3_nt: TGTGCCAGCAGTTACTCGGCAGGGTACGAGCAGTACTTC

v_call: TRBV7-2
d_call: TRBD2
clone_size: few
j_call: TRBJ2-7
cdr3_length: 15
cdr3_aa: CASSPMAGEGYEQYF
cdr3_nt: TGTGCCAGCAGCCCGATGGCGGGAGAGGGCTACGAGCAGTACTTC

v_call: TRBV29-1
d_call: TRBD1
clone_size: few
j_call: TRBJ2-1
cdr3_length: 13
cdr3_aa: CSVRTGGVYEQFF
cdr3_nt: TGCAGCGTGCGGACAGGGGGTGTCTATGAGCAGTTCTTC

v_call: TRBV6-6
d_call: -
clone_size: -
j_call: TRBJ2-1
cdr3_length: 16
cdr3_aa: CASSPRTTSSYNEQFF
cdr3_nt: TGTGCCAGCAGTCCCCGGACCACGAGCTCCTACAATGAGCAGTTCTTC

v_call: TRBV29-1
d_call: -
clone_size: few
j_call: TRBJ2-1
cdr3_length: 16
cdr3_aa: CSVDSAGEGGTNEQFF
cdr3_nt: TGCAGCGTTGACAGCGCGGGAGAGGGGGGGACCAATGAGCAGTTCTTC

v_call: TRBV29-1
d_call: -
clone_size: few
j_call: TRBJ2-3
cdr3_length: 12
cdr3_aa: CSWVVATDTQYF
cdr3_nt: TGCAGTTGGGTAGTAGCAACAGATACGCAGTATTTT

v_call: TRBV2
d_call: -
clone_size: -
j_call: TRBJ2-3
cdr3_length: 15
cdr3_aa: CASSGLIQSPDTQYF
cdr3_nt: TGTGCCAGCAGTGGCTTAATACAGAGCCCAGATACGCAGTATTTT

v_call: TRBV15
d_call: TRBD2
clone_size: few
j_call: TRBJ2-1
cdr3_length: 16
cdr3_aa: CATSREGGSSYNEQFF
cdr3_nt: TGTGCCACCAGCAGAGAAGGCGGGAGCTCCTACAATGAGCAGTTCTTC

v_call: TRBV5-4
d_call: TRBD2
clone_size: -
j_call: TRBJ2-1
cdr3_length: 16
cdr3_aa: CASSFGTSGRGDEQFF
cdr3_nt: TGTGCCAGCAGCTTCGGGACTAGCGGGAGGGGCGATGAGCAGTTCTTC

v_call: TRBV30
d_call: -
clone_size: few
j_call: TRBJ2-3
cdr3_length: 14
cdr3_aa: CAWRWRGRGDTQYF
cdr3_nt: TGTGCCTGGAGGTGGAGGGGGCGTGGAGATACGCAGTATTTT

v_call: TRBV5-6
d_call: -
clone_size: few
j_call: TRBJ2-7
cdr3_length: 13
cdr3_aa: CASHLTTRHEQYF
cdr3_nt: TGTGCCAGCCACTTGACGACAAGACACGAGCAGTACTTC

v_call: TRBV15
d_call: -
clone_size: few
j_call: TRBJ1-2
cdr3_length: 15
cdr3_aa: CATSGYRETAYGYTF
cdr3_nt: TGTGCCACCAGCGGATACAGGGAAACTGCCTATGGCTACACCTTC

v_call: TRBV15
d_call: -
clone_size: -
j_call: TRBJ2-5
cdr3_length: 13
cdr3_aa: CATSRDRRETQYF
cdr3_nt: TGTGCCACCAGCAGAGATCGGAGGGAGACCCAGTACTTC

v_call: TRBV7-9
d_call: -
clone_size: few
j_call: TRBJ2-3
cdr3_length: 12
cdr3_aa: CASSGVLDTQYF
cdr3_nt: TGTGCCAGCAGCGGCGTATTAGATACGCAGTATTTT

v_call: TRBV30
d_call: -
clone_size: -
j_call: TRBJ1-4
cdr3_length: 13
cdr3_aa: CAWSTGTRATLFF
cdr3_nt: TGTGCCTGGAGCACGGGGACACGGGCGACACTGTTTTTT

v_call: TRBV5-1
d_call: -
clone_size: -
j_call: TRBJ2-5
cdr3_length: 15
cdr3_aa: CASSLAGTLQETQYF
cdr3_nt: TGCGCCAGCAGCTTGGCCGGAACCCTCCAAGAGACCCAGTACTTC

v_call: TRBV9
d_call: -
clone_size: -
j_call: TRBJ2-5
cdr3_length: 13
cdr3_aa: CASSGQPQETQYF
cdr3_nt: TGTGCCAGCAGCGGACAGCCCCAAGAGACCCAGTACTTC

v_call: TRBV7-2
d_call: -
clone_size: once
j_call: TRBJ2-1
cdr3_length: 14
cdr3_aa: CASSLAGGGNEQFF
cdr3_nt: TGTGCCAGCAGCTTAGCGGGAGGGGGCAATGAGCAGTTCTTC

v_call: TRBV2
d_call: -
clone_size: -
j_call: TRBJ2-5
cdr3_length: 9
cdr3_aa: CASQETQYF
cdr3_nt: TGTGCCAGCCAAGAGACCCAGTACTTC

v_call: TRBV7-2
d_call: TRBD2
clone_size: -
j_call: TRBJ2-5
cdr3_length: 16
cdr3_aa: CASSFILAGIRGTQYF
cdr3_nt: TGTGCCAGCAGTTTTATTTTAGCGGGAATAAGGGGGACCCAGTACTTC

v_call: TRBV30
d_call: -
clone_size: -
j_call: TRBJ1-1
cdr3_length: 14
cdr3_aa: CAWSVETVNTEAFF
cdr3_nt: TGTGCCTGGAGTGTGGAGACAGTGAACACTGAAGCTTTCTTT

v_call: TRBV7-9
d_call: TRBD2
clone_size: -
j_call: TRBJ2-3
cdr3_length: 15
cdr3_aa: CASSLAGGQMDTQYF
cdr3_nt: TGTGCCAGCAGCCTAGCGGGAGGGCAGATGGATACGCAGTATTTT

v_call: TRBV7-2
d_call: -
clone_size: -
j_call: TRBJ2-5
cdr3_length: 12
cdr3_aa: CASSLPQETQYF
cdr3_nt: TGTGCCAGCAGCTTACCCCAAGAGACCCAGTACTTC

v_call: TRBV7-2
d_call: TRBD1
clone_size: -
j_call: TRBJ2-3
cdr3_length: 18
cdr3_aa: CASSLAGTGEWGTDTQYF
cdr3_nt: TGTGCCAGCAGCTTAGCCGGGACAGGGGAATGGGGCACAGATACGCAGTATTTT